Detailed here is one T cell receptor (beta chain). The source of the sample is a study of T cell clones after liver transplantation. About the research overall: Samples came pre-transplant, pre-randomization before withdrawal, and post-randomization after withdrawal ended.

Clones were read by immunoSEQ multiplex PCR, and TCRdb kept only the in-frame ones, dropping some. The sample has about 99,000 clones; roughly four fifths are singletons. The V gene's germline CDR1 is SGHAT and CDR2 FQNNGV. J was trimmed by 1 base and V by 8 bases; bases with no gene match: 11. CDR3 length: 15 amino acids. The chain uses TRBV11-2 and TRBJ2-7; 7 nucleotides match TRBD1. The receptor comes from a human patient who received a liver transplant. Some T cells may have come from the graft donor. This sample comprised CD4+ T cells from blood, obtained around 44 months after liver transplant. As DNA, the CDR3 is TGTGCCAGCTCAAGGGACAGAAGTATTTCCTACGAGCAGTACTTC. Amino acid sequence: CASSRDRSISYEQYF.